The T cell receptor beta chain under discussion was sequenced for a study of blood T cell repertoires in COVID-19. This CDR3 is 15 amino acids long. CDR1 and CDR2 from the germline V gene are MNHNY and SVGAGI (reference sequence). Trimming pared 0 bases from V and 5 bases from J, leaving 13 bases between. In the authors' methods: Scientists estimated how many nucleated cells there were by amplifying reference gene primers. The repertoire was sequenced with immunoSEQ multiplex PCR; TCRdb's copy has only in-frame clones and lacks some. The V and J calls and the clone size are those of that table, but D and trimming were determined from the DNA. The sample holds 150,000 to 200,000 clones, 80% to 90% seen once.

The specimen was peripheral blood. The rearrangement uses TRBV6-6 and TRBJ1-2; a weak D match, TRBD1 (5 bases). The TCR originated in a man between 18 and 29 years old who had recovered from COVID-19. CDR3 loop: CASSYSSWDSYGYTF. The DNA of the CDR3 is TGTGCCAGCAGTTACTCAAGCTGGGACTCGTATGGCTACACCTTC.